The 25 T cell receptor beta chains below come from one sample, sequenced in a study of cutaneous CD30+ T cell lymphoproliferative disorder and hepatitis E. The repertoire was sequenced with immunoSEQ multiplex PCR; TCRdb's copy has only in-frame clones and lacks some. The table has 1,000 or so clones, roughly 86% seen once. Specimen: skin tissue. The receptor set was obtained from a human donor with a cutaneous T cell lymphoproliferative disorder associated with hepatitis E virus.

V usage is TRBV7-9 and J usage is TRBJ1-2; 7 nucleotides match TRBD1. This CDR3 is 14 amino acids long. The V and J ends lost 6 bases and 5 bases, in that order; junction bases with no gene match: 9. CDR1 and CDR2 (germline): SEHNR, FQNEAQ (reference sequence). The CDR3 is CASSPSGTVYGYTF. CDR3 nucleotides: TGTGCCAGCAGTCCCTCCGGGACAGTTTATGGCTACACCTTC.

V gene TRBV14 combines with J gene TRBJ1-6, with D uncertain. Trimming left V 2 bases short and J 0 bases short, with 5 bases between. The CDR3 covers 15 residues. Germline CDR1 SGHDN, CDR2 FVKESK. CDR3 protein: CASSQSSSYNSPLHF. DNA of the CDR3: TGTGCCAGCAGCCAAAGTAGCTCCTATAATTCACCCCTCCACTTT.

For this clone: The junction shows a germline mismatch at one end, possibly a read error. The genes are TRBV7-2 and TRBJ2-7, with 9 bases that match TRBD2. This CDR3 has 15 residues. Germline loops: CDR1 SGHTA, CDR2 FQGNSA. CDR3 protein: CASSFVTSGSDEQYF. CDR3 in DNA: TGTGCCAGCAGCTTCGTGACTAGCGGCTCCGACGAGCAGTACTTC.

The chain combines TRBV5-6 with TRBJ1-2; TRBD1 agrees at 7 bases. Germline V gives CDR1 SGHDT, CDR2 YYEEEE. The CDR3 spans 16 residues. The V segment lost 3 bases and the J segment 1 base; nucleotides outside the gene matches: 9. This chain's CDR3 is CASSWGTVTINYGYTF. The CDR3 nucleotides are TGTGCCAGCAGCTGGGGGACAGTGACGATTAACTATGGCTACACCTTC.

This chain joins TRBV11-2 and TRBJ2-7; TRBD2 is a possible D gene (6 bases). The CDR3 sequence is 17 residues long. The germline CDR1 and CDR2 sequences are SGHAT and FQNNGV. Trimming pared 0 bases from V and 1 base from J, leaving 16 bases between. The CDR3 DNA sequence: TGTGCCAGCAGCTTAGATGTGCGGGGATCTATGTCCTACGAGCAGTACTTC. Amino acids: CASSLDVRGSMSYEQYF. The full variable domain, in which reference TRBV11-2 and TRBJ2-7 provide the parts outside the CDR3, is EAGVAQSPRYKIIEKRQSVAFWCNPISGHATLYWYQQILGQGPKLLIQFQNNGVVDDSQLPKDRFSAERLKGVDSTLKIQPAKLEDSAVYLCASSLDVRGSMSYEQYFGPGTRLTVT.

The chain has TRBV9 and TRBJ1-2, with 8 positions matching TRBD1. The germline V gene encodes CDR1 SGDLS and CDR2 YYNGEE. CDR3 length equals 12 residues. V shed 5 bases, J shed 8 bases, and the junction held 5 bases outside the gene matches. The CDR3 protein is CASSLDRGGYTF. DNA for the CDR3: TGTGCCAGCAGTCTCGACAGGGGCGGCTACACCTTC.

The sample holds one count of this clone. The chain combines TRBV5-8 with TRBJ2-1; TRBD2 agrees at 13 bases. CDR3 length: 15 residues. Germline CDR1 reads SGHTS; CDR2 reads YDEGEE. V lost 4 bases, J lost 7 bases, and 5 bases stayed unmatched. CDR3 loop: CASSHRLAGGNEQFF. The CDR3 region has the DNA TGTGCCAGCAGCCATCGACTAGCGGGAGGTAATGAGCAGTTCTTC.

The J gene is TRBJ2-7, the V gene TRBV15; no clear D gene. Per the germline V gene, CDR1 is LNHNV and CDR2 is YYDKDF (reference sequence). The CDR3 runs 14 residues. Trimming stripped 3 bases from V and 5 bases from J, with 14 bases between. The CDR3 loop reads CATSSDPNRNEQYF. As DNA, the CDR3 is TGTGCCACCAGCAGCGACCCCAATCGGAACGAGCAGTACTTC.

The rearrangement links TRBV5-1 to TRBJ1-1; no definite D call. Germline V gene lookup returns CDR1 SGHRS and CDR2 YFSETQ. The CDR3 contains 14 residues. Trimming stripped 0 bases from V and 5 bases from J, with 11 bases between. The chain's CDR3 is CASSLEGRRTEAFF. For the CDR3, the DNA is TGCGCCAGCAGCTTGGAAGGGAGGAGGACTGAAGCTTTCTTT.

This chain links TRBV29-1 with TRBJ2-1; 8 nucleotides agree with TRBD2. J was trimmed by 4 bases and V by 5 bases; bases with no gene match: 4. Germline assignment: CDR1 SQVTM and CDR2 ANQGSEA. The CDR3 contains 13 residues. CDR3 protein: CSVREGTYNEQFF. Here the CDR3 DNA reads TGCAGCGTTCGGGAGGGGACTTACAATGAGCAGTTCTTC.

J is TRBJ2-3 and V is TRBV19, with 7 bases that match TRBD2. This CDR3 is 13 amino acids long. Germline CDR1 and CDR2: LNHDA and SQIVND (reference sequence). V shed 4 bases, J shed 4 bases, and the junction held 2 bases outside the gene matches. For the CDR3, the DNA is TGTGCCAGTAGTAATGCGGGGGCAGATACGCAGTATTTT. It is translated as CASSNAGADTQYF.

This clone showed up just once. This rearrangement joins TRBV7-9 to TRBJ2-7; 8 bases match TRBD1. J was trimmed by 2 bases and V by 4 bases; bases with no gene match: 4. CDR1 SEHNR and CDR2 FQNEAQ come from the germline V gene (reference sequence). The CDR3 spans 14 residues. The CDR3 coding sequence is TGTGCCAGCAGCTGGACAGGGTCGACCTACGAGCAGTACTTC. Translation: CASSWTGSTYEQYF. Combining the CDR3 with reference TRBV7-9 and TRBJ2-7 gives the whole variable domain DTGVSQNPRHKITKRGQNVTFRCDPISEHNRLYWYRQTLGQGPEFLTYFQNEAQLEKSRLLSDRFSAERPKGSFSTLEIQRTEQGDSAMYLCASSWTGSTYEQYFGPGTRLTVT.

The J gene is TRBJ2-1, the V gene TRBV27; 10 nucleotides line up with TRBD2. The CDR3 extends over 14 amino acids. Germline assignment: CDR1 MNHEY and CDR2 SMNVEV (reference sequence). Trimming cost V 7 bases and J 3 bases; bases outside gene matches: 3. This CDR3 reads CASNLAGVYNEQFF. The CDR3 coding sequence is TGTGCCAGCAATCTAGCGGGGGTCTACAATGAGCAGTTCTTC.

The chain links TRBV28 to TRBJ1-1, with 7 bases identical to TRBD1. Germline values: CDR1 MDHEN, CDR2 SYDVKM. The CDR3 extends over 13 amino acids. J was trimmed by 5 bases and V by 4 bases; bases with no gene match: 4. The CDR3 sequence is CASSYQGGTEAFF. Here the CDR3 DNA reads TGTGCCAGCAGTTATCAGGGGGGGACTGAAGCTTTCTTT.

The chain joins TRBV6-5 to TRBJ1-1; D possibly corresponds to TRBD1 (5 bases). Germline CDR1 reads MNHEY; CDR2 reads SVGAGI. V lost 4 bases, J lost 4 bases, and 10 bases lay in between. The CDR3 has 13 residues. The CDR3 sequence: CASSWTGTTEAFF. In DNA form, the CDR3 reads TGTGCCAGCAGTTGGACGGGGACCACTGAAGCTTTCTTT.

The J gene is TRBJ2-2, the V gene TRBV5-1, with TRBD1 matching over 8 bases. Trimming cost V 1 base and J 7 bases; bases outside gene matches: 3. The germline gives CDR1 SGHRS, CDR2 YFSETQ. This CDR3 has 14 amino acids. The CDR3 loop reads CASSLQGAGGELFF. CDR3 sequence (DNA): TGCGCCAGCAGCTTGCAGGGGGCTGGCGGGGAGCTGTTTTTT. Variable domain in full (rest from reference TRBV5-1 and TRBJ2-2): KAGVTQTPRYLIKTRGQQVTLSCSPISGHRSVSWYQQTPGQGLQFLFEYFSETQRNKGNFPGRFSGRQFSNSRSEMNVSTLELGDSALYLCASSLQGAGGELFFGEGSRLTVL.

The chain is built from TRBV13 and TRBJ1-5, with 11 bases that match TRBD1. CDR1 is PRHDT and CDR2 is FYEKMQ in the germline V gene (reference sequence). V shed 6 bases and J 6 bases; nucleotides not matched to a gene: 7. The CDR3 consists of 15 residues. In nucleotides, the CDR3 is TGTGCCAGCAGTCCGGACAGGGGGCCTGGTCAGCCCCAGCATTTT. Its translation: CASSPDRGPGQPQHF.

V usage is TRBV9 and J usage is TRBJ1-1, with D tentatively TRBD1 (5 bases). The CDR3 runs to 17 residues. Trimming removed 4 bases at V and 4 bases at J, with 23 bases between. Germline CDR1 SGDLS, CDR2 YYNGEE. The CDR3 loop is CASSPYKMGGWGTEAFF. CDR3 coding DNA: TGTGCCAGCAGCCCGTACAAGATGGGGGGATGGGGCACTGAAGCTTTCTTT.

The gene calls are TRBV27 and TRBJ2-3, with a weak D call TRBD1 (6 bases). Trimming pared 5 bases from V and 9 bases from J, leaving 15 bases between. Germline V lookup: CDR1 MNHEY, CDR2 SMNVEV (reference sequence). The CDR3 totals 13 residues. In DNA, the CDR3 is TGTGCCAGCAGTAAGGGGGACCGAGGAACGCAGTATTTT. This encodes CASSKGDRGTQYF.

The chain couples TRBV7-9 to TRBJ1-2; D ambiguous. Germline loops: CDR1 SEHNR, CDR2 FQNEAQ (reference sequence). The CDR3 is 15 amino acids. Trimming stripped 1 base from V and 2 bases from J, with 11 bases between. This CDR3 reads CASSLELRQNYGYTF. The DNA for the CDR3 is TGTGCCAGCAGCTTAGAATTGCGCCAAAACTATGGCTACACCTTC.

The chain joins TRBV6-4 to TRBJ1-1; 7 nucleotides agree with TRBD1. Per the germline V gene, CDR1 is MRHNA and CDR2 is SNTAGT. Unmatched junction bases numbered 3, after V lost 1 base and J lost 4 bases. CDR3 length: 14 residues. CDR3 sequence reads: CASSDWNRGTEAFF. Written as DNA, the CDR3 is TGTGCCAGCAGTGACTGGAACAGGGGCACTGAAGCTTTCTTT.

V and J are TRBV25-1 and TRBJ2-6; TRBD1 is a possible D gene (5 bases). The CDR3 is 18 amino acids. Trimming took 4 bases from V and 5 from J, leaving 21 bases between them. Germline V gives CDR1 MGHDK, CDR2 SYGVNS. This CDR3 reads CASSAKPTGQSRANVLTF. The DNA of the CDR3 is TGTGCCAGCAGTGCTAAACCAACTGGACAAAGTCGGGCCAACGTCCTGACTTTC.

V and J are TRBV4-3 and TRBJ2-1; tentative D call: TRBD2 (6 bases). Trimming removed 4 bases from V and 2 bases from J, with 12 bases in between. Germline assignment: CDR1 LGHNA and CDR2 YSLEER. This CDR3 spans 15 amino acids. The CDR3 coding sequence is TGCGCCAGCAGCCCCGGGAGTGATGCCTACAATGAGCAGTTCTTC. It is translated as CASSPGSDAYNEQFF.

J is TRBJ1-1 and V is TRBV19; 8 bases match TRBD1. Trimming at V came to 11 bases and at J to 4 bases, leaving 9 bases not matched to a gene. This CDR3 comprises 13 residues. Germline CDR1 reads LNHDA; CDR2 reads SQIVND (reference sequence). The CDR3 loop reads CASQGAGGTEAFF. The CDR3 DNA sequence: TGTGCCTCTCAGGGGGCAGGGGGCACTGAAGCTTTCTTT. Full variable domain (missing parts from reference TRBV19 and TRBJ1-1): DGGITQSPKYLFRKEGQNVTLSCEQNLNHDAMYWYRQDPGQGLRLIYYSQIVNDFQKGDIAEGYSVSREKKESFPLTVTSAQKNPTAFYLCASQGAGGTEAFFGQGTRLTVV.

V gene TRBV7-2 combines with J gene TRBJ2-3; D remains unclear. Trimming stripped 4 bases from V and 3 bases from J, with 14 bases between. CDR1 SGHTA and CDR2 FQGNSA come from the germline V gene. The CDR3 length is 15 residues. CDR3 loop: CASSSRVLGTDTQYF. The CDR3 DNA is TGTGCCAGCAGCTCCCGGGTCCTCGGGACAGATACGCAGTATTTT.